Presented here are 29 T cell receptor beta chains from one specimen sequenced in a study of blood T cells in healthy people across ages. The authors ran a second PCR of about 7 to 11 cycles using a sample-barcoded 5' primer and a J-beta primer mix. TCRdb redid the calling of the 5' RACE reads with MiXCR, one entry per CDR3 protein. In the table there are roughly 1,800,000 distinct CDR3 sequences, around half of which are singletons. The sequencing input was blood. The receptors stem from a woman aged 40 to 49 in good health.

This clonotype was detected once. This chain links TRBV5-1 with TRBJ1-6, with no clear D. Trimming pared 2 bases from V and 7 bases from J, leaving 7 bases between. CDR3 length: 13 residues. In germline, CDR1 is SGHRS, CDR2 YFSETQ. The chain's CDR3 is CASSFELNSPLHF. The DNA of the CDR3 is TGCGCCAGCAGCTTTGAGCTGAATTCACCCCTCCACTTT.

This clonotype was picked up a small number of times. V is TRBV18 and J is TRBJ2-7, with D possibly being TRBD1 (6 bases). V was pared by 1 base and J by 5 bases, with 12 bases between. Per the germline V gene, CDR1 is KGHSH and CDR2 is LQKENI. This CDR3 spans 14 amino acids. The CDR3 sequence is CASSPRTGSNEQYF. The CDR3, as DNA: TGTGCCAGCTCACCACGAACAGGGTCCAACGAGCAGTACTTC.

This clonotype was counted between two and nine times. This chain links TRBV7-2 with TRBJ2-5; TRBD2 agrees at 13 bases. This CDR3 has 15 amino acids. Looked up from germline, CDR1 is SGHTA and CDR2 is FQGNSA. Trimming took 5 bases from V and 5 from J; bases not matched to a gene: 5. CDR3 DNA: TGTGCCAGCAGCGACCTGGGACTAGCGGGGGAGACCCAGTACTTC. Amino acid sequence: CASSDLGLAGETQYF.

The sample holds a few counts of this clonotype. The V gene is TRBV20-1, the J gene TRBJ2-1, with TRBD2 identical over 7 bases. The CDR3 spans 14 residues. Germline lookup yields CDR1 DFQATT and CDR2 SNEGSKA (reference sequence). Trimming took 2 bases from V and 0 from J; bases not matched to a gene: 1. The CDR3 DNA sequence: TGCAGTGCTAGATCGGGGGGCTCCTACAATGAGCAGTTCTTC. Amino acid sequence: CSARSGGSYNEQFF.

The chain recombines TRBV3-1 with TRBJ2-5, with D possibly being TRBD2 (5 bases). CDR1 LGHDT and CDR2 YNNKEL come from the germline V gene (reference sequence). V shed 2 bases and J shed 0 bases, with 10 bases lying between them. The CDR3 is 15 residues long. The CDR3 sequence: CASSQTPGDQETQYF. CDR3 sequence (DNA): TGTGCCAGCAGCCAAACCCCCGGGGACCAAGAGACCCAGTACTTC.

This chain links TRBV12-3 or TRBV12-4 with TRBJ2-1, with D possibly matching TRBD1 (6 bases). CDR3 length equals 16 residues. Trimming left V 3 bases short and J 7 bases short, with 19 bases between. CDR3: CASSLREQGKRNEQFF. The CDR3 DNA is TGTGCCAGCAGTTTGAGGGAACAGGGAAAGAGGAATGAGCAGTTCTTC.

The rearrangement links TRBV6-5 to TRBJ1-6; TRBD1 aligns across 10 bases. The CDR3 extends over 16 amino acids. V lost 5 bases and J lost 3; bases outside the gene matches: 4. The germline V gene has CDR1 MNHEY and CDR2 SVGAGI. CDR3 protein: CASSRDRGLYNSPLHF. CDR3 sequence (DNA): TGTGCCAGCAGTCGAGACAGGGGGCTCTATAATTCACCCCTCCACTTT.

The chain combines TRBV5-5 with TRBJ1-4; weak D call: TRBD1 (6 bases). The CDR3 extends over 14 amino acids. V gave up 4 bases and J gave up 6 bases, with 13 bases separating them. Germline CDR1 reads SGHKS; CDR2 reads YYEKEE (reference sequence). In DNA, the CDR3 is TGTGCCAGCAGCCCCCAGGGGTCCTATGAAAAACTGTTTTTT. Residues: CASSPQGSYEKLFF.

The chain uses TRBV27 and TRBJ2-4; possible D gene TRBD1, 5 bases. The J call is uncertain, as TRBJ2-5 better fits the DNA end. The CDR3 runs 14 residues. CDR1 and CDR2 (germline): MNHEY, SMNVEV (reference sequence). CDR3 sequence (DNA): TGTGCCAGCGGGTCTCAGGGTTTCGGAGAGACCCAGTACTTC. It specifies CASGSQGFGETQYF.

The chain is built from TRBV6-1 and TRBJ2-5; no reliable D call. CDR1 and CDR2 (germline): MNHNS, SASEGT. The CDR3 length is 14 residues. V was trimmed by 7 bases and J by 0 bases, leaving 12 bases between them. The CDR3 is CASIRTVYQETQYF. The CDR3 DNA reads TGTGCCAGCATTCGGACGGTGTACCAAGAGACCCAGTACTTC.

This chain links TRBV12-3 or TRBV12-4 with TRBJ2-7; weak D call: TRBD2 (5 bases). V shed 6 bases and J shed 0 bases, with 15 bases lying between them. The CDR3 runs 15 residues. The CDR3 DNA is TGTGCCAGCAGACTCCGGGAAGTCAGCTCCTACGAGCAGTACTTC. Residues: CASRLREVSSYEQYF.

The genes are TRBV20-1 and TRBJ1-4, with TRBD1 as a possible D gene (6 bases). From germline, CDR1 is DFQATT and CDR2 SNEGSKA (reference sequence). CDR3 size: 14 residues. The ends were cut back, 5 bases at V and 4 bases at J, with 14 bases in the middle. The CDR3 DNA follows: TGCAGTGCTCCCCTGACAGGTTTTAATGAAAAACTGTTTTTT. Translated: CSAPLTGFNEKLFF.

Only a few counts were recorded for this clonotype. V gene TRBV7-9 combines with J gene TRBJ1-2; 9 positions match TRBD1. The J segment lost 12 bases and the V segment lost 6 bases, leaving 20 bases of the junction unmatched. Per the germline V gene, CDR1 is SEHNR and CDR2 is FQNEAQ (reference sequence). This CDR3 comprises 16 residues. CDR3 nucleotide sequence: TGTGCCAGCAGTTCCAGGGGGGACAGGGCGCTCCCGGAGCACACCTTC. Translation: CASSSRGDRALPEHTF.

This chain connects TRBV10-3 to TRBJ1-1, with TRBD1 identical over 7 bases. The CDR3 consists of 14 residues. The V gene's germline CDR1 is ENHRY and CDR2 SYGVKD. J was trimmed by 2 bases and V by 6 bases; bases with no gene match: 6. The CDR3 is CAISLQGDNTEAFF. The CDR3 DNA reads as TGTGCCATCAGCCTTCAGGGGGATAACACTGAAGCTTTCTTT.

This clonotype was counted between two and nine times. The chain uses TRBV7-3 and TRBJ2-4; 7 nucleotides line up with TRBD2. The J call may be mistaken, given a closer DNA end match to TRBJ2-5. Per germline, CDR1 SGHTA and CDR2 FQGTGA. This CDR3 region has 15 residues. The CDR3 is CASSFSGLKSETQYF. The DNA for the CDR3 is TGTGCCAGCAGCTTTTCGGGACTAAAGTCTGAGACCCAGTACTTC.

There are a few counts of this clonotype. V usage is TRBV29-1 and J usage is TRBJ2-7; TRBD1 matches at 8 bases. V gave up 3 bases and J gave up 3 bases; unmatched junction bases: 10. This CDR3 has 15 residues. CDR1 and CDR2 (germline): SQVTM, ANQGSEA. CDR3 in amino acids: CSVEKRTGSLYEQYF. The CDR3, as DNA: TGCAGCGTTGAGAAACGGACAGGGTCTCTCTACGAGCAGTACTTC.

Concerning this clonotype itself: One end of the junction varies from germline; a read error may be responsible. The rearrangement uses TRBV7-2 and TRBJ2-5; D uncertain. There are 13 residues in the CDR3. Germline CDR1 SGHTA, CDR2 FQGNSA. The CDR3, as DNA: TGTGCCAACAGCCGGCTACCACAAGAGACCCAGTACTTC. Its protein is CANSRLPQETQYF.

This clonotype was picked up one time. The chain recombines TRBV29-1 with TRBJ2-3; D not certain. Germline loops: CDR1 SQVTM, CDR2 ANQGSEA. The CDR3 extends over 13 amino acids. Trimming removed 2 bases at V and 2 bases at J, with 8 bases between. The DNA for the CDR3 is TGCAGCGTTGAAATCCGAGTCACAGATACGCAGTATTTT. Its protein is CSVEIRVTDTQYF.

With regard to this clonotype: Being one base from a much bigger clone, this may be a read error. The chain joins TRBV7-2 to TRBJ2-5, with TRBD2 as a possible D gene (5 bases). This CDR3 has 14 residues. The germline V gene has CDR1 SGHTA and CDR2 FQGNSA. The DNA for the CDR3 is TGTGCCAGCAGTCCCGCGGGTCTTCAAGGGACCCAGTACTTC. Its translation: CASSPAGLQGTQYF.

This clonotype was detected a few times. The rearrangement links TRBV24-1 to TRBJ2-1, with TRBD2 matching 9 bases. Germline loops: CDR1 KGHDR, CDR2 SFDVKD. The CDR3 loop spans 15 amino acids. V trimming: 4 bases; J trimming: 6 bases; junction bases outside the gene matches: 6. As DNA, the CDR3 is TGTGCCACCAGTGAAACCGGGACTAGCTCCAATGAGCAGTTCTTC. This sequence encodes CATSETGTSSNEQFF.

This clonotype was recorded at least ten times. The rearrangement uses TRBV6-5 and TRBJ2-1, with 8 bases lining up with TRBD1. The CDR3 totals 14 residues. CDR1 and CDR2 from the germline V gene are MNHEY and SVGAGI. Losses at the gene ends were 5 bases for V and 6 bases for J; bases not matched to a gene: 6. CDR3 sequence (DNA): TGTGCCAGCAGTCCTGGGACAGGCCCCAATGAGCAGTTCTTC. Translating it yields CASSPGTGPNEQFF.

This clonotype was seen ten or more times. The V call is TRBV27, the J call TRBJ2-1; D not resolved. V was shortened by 2 bases and J by 6 bases, with 5 bases between the two germline ends. CDR3 length equals 12 residues. Looked up from germline, CDR1 is MNHEY and CDR2 is SMNVEV (reference sequence). The CDR3 reads CASSLGSNEQFF. CDR3 DNA sequence: TGTGCCAGCAGTTTAGGTAGCAATGAGCAGTTCTTC.

This clonotype was seen only a few times. The chain couples TRBV29-1 to TRBJ2-5; D may be TRBD2 (5 bases). CDR1 SQVTM and CDR2 ANQGSEA come from the germline V gene. V shed 7 bases and J shed 5 bases, with 11 bases lying between them. The CDR3 has 11 amino acids. The CDR3 region is CSAWTGETQYF. The CDR3 coding sequence is TGCAGCGCTTGGACGGGGGAGACCCAGTACTTC. Complete variable domain (other parts from reference TRBV29-1 and TRBJ2-5): SAVISQKPSRDICQRGTSLTIQCQVDSQVTMMFWYRQQPGQSLTLIATANQGSEATYESGFVIDKFPISRPNLTFSTLTVSNMSPEDSSIYLCSAWTGETQYFGPGTRLLVL.

This clonotype occurred once. The chain uses TRBV4-2 and TRBJ1-1, with TRBD1 as a possible D gene (5 bases). Germline CDR1 reads LGHNA; CDR2 reads YNFKEQ. The CDR3 has 14 amino acids. V was trimmed by 1 base and J by 4 bases, leaving 10 bases between them. Here the CDR3 reads CASSQVIGTTEAFF. The CDR3 DNA reads as TGTGCCAGCAGCCAAGTTATAGGGACCACTGAAGCTTTCTTT.

This clonotype has just a few counts. J is TRBJ1-2 and V is TRBV4-2, with D unresolved. The V gene's germline CDR1 is LGHNA and CDR2 YNFKEQ. The germline V and J ends were trimmed by 7 bases and 3 bases, with 9 bases remaining between them. CDR3 size: 12 residues. For the CDR3, the DNA is TGTGCCAGCACCACGGACGACTATGGCTACACCTTC. Amino acids: CASTTDDYGYTF.

This sequence joins TRBV3-1 and TRBJ2-5, with 12 nucleotides matching TRBD2. Germline V gives CDR1 LGHDT, CDR2 YNNKEL (reference sequence). The V gene end was trimmed by 5 bases and the J gene end by 1 base; junction bases not matched to a gene: 8. The CDR3 consists of 17 residues. CDR3 sequence (DNA): TGTGCCAGCAGCGATCTAGCGGGGGGGGGCTTCCAAGAGACCCAGTACTTC. It is translated as CASSDLAGGGFQETQYF.

J is TRBJ2-5 and V is TRBV12-3 or TRBV12-4; D is undetermined. This CDR3 is 13 amino acids long. The V and J ends lost 3 bases and 5 bases respectively, with 10 bases between them. DNA of the CDR3: TGTGCCAGCAGTTTTAGGGCAGAGGAGACCCAGTACTTC. Protein sequence: CASSFRAEETQYF.

This chain connects TRBV20-1 to TRBJ2-7; tentative D call: TRBD1 (6 bases). The CDR3 contains 14 residues. Germline lookup yields CDR1 DFQATT and CDR2 SNEGSKA (reference sequence). Trimming stripped 5 bases from V and 0 bases from J, with 14 bases between. CDR3 sequence: CSALDRVISYEQYF. CDR3 in DNA: TGCAGTGCTCTGGACAGAGTAATCTCCTACGAGCAGTACTTC.

This clonotype appeared a few times. The rearrangement uses TRBV5-6 and TRBJ1-6; D possibly corresponds to TRBD1 (5 bases). Germline CDR1 reads SGHDT; CDR2 reads YYEEEE. The V end lost 1 base, the J end lost 5 bases, and 10 bases lay between the germline ends. There are 15 residues in the CDR3. CDR3 bases: TGTGCCAGCAGCTTGCTCGGGGGAAATAATTCACCCCTCCACTTT. Protein product: CASSLLGGNNSPLHF.